The sequence of this TCR beta chain was determined in a study of blood T cell repertoires in COVID-19. Study in general: The samples span acute and convalescent COVID-19 from the United States, Italy and Spain.

Trimming took 4 bases from V and 2 from J; bases not matched to a gene: 8. The CDR3 covers 15 residues. Germline-derived CDR1 and CDR2 are SGHVS and FQNEAQ. In the source study's methods: Amplification of reference gene primers provided the estimated nucleated cell counts. Clones were read by immunoSEQ multiplex PCR, and TCRdb kept only the in-frame ones, dropping some. Clonal size and the V and J genes are those of that table, whereas D and trimming came from the DNA. The data contain tens of thousands of clones, under 90% of them singletons. This clone was picked up a small number of times. The J gene is TRBJ2-7, the V gene TRBV7-8; 7 bases are shared with TRBD1. What was sequenced was peripheral blood. This TCR was recovered from an older woman with acute or convalescent COVID-19. Here the CDR3 reads CASSSGQRTPYEQYF. The CDR3 bases are TGTGCCAGCAGCTCGGGACAGCGAACACCCTACGAGCAGTACTTC.